This T cell receptor beta chain was profiled in a study of PD-1 blockade in classical Hodgkin lymphoma. Patients all relapsed after autologous stem cell transplantation, and there was variation in brentuximab vedotin exposure. The study recorded best responses of complete response, partial response or progressive disease. V trimming: 4 bases; J trimming: 2 bases; junction bases outside the gene matches: 9. This CDR3 has 17 amino acids. Germline values: CDR1 LGHNA, CDR2 YNFKEQ. The data were produced by immunoSEQ multiplex PCR, yet TCRdb's version contains in-frame clones alone and is incomplete. This table has 100,000 or so clones, 75% to 90% appearing once.

This clonotype originated in a human donor with classical Hodgkin lymphoma. The sample in question was peripheral blood mononuclear cells (PBMCs), obtained before the second cycle of nivolumab. J is TRBJ2-5 and V is TRBV4-2; 11 bases fit TRBD2. This chain's CDR3 is CASSPFGASGGQETQYF. The CDR3 DNA reads as TGTGCCAGCAGCCCCTTTGGGGCTAGCGGGGGGCAAGAGACCCAGTACTTC.